This entry lists 10 T cell receptor beta chains sequenced from one sample in a study of T cell repertoires in cytomegalovirus infection. TCRdb reprocessed the reads with MiXCR, giving one entry per CDR3 protein. The sample includes about 900,000 distinct CDR3 sequences, 30% to 40% of them seen just once. Their cognate antigens are unknown. Sample: cultured CD8+ T cells from PBMCs, taken from culture after CMV antigen stimulation. The source of these receptors is a human donor in good health (CMV status not recorded). Some clones in this sample may be carry-over from other donors' samples.

Only a few counts were recorded for this clonotype. The chain couples TRBV19 to TRBJ1-1; 8 bases map to TRBD1. V gave up 8 bases and J gave up 0 bases; unmatched junction bases: 5. CDR3 length equals 14 residues. Germline values: CDR1 LNHDA, CDR2 SQIVND (reference sequence). The CDR3 DNA sequence: TGTGCCAGTGGGGCAGGGGGCTTGAACACTGAAGCTTTCTTT. This translates into CASGAGGLNTEAFF.

The chain links TRBV2 to TRBJ2-1; D is undetermined. CDR1 is SNHLY, CDR2 FYNNEI, per germline. The CDR3 runs to 16 residues. V lost 3 bases and J lost 0, with 12 bases in between. The CDR3 sequence: CASSDGQESSYNEQFF. CDR3 sequence (DNA): TGTGCCAGCAGTGATGGGCAGGAGAGCTCCTACAATGAGCAGTTCTTC.

The chain couples TRBV7-2 to TRBJ2-7; perhaps D is TRBD1 or TRBD2 (7 bases each). Germline V gene lookup returns CDR1 SGHTA and CDR2 FQGNSA. With 1 base removed from V and 5 bases from J, the gap between germline ends came to 12 bases. The CDR3 covers 14 residues. The CDR3: CASSLGGGGDEQYV. CDR3 nucleotide sequence: TGTGCCAGCAGCTTAGGGGGAGGGGGCGACGAGCAGTACGTC.

A remark on this clonotype: A single base separates this from a much larger clone, so it may be a read error. This sequence joins TRBV7-8 and TRBJ2-4; 8 positions match TRBD1. The V gene's germline CDR1 is SGHVS and CDR2 FQNEAQ. The CDR3 is made up of 15 amino acids. Written as DNA, the CDR3 is TGTGCCAGCAGCTTTCAGGGGGCAGCCAAAAACACTCAGTACTTC. It translates to CASSFQGAAKNTQYF.

The rearrangement links TRBV5-1 to TRBJ2-7, with unresolved D. V was trimmed by 1 base and J by 0 bases, leaving 5 bases between them. This CDR3 contains 13 residues. The germline V gene encodes CDR1 SGHRS and CDR2 YFSETQ. CDR3 amino acids: CASSLTRSYEQYF. Here the CDR3 DNA reads TGCGCCAGCAGCTTGACCCGCTCCTACGAGCAGTACTTC.

This clonotype has a handful of counts. The chain has TRBV7-6 and TRBJ1-5; D not certain. Trimming shortened V by 4 bases and J by 3 bases, and 10 bases separated the two germline ends. The CDR3 totals 14 residues. The germline gives CDR1 SGHVS, CDR2 FNYEAQ. The CDR3 sequence is CASSSDWNNQPQHF. The CDR3 DNA reads TGTGCCAGCAGCTCCGACTGGAACAATCAGCCCCAGCATTTT.

This clonotype occurred many times. The CDR3 bases are TGTGCCTCTCGAGCTGCTTTAGTAGAGACCCAGTACTTC. Translation: CASRAALVETQYF. The chain has TRBV7-9 and TRBJ2-5; D not resolved. The germline gives CDR1 SEHNR, CDR2 FQNEAQ (reference sequence). V lost 11 bases and J 4 bases, leaving 17 bases between the germline ends. This CDR3 contains 13 residues.

This clonotype was found once. The V call is TRBV20-1, the J call TRBJ2-4; tentative D call: TRBD2 (6 bases). The CDR3 covers 22 residues. V lost 5 bases to trimming and J lost 6 bases, with 41 bases between them. CDR1 is DFQATT and CDR2 is SNEGSKA in the germline V gene (reference sequence). The CDR3 is CSADTPDHGGKREPLGVNIQYF. The CDR3 region has the DNA TGCAGTGCTGACACTCCCGATCACGGGGGAAAGAGGGAACCTCTGGGAGTAAACATTCAGTACTTC.

The chain uses TRBV4-1 and TRBJ2-1, with D maybe TRBD2 (6 bases). Trimming cost V 1 base and J 3 bases, with 16 bases left between them. The CDR3 runs to 17 residues. Germline lookup yields CDR1 MGHRA and CDR2 YSYEKL. The CDR3 here is CASSQGVGAGNYNEQFF. CDR3 sequence (DNA): TGCGCCAGCAGCCAAGGGGTGGGCGCGGGGAACTACAATGAGCAGTTCTTC.

This chain joins TRBV12-3 or TRBV12-4 and TRBJ1-2; D unclear. The ends were cut back, 6 bases at V and 5 bases at J, with 13 bases in the middle. The CDR3 is made up of 13 amino acids. The CDR3 loop reads CASSQSPTYGYTF. As DNA, the CDR3 is TGTGCCAGCAGCCAAAGCCCTACTTATGGCTACACCTTC.